This TCR beta chain was obtained from a study of cytomegalovirus exposure and HLA in healthy donors. The study, taken as a whole, reports: Later analysis reportedly placed an Asian-associated ancestry cluster below the roughly 640-donor mean in N-insertions.

In germline, CDR1 is SNHLY, CDR2 FYNNEI. The CDR3 loop spans 17 amino acids. The V gene end was trimmed by 4 bases and the J gene end by 7 bases; junction bases not matched to a gene: 10. To note about this clone: Its antigen is not identified.

Researchers ran the PCR with 60 Vbeta and 13 Jbeta primers. The assay was immunoSEQ multiplex PCR, and TCRdb's table has in-frame clones only and misses some. The table shows 110,000 to 150,000 clones, with about four fifths occurring only once. The chain couples TRBV2 to TRBJ2-1; 13 nucleotides match TRBD2. Sequences were obtained from PBMCs. The sequence came from a woman in her 40s in good health and CMV-seropositive. In nucleotides, the CDR3 is TGTGCCAGCAGTGTCCGACTAGCGGGAGGTGGAGGGAATGAGCAGTTCTTC. Amino acids: CASSVRLAGGGGNEQFF.